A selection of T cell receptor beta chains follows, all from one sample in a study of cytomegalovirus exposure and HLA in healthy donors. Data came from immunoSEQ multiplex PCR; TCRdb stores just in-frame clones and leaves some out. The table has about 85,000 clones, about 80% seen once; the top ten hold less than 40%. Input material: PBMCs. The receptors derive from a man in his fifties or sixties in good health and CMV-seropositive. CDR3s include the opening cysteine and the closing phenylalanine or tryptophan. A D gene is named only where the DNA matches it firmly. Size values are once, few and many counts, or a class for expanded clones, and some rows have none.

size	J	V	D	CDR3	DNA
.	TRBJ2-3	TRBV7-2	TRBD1	CASSRDRSTDTQYF	TGTGCCAGCAGCCGGGACAGAAGCACAGATACGCAGTATTTT
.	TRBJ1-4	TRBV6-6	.	CASSYSQTDEKLFF	TGTGCCAGCAGTTACTCACAGACAGATGAAAAACTGTTTTTT
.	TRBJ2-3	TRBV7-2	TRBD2	CASKQREGAADTQYF	TGTGCCAGCAAGCAGCGGGAGGGCGCGGCAGATACGCAGTATTTT
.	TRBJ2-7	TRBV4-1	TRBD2	CASSQVAGGPEQYF	TGCGCCAGCAGCCAAGTCGCGGGAGGGCCCGAGCAGTACTTC
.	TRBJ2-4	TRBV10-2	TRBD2	CASSDRFSGSGGGGHIQYF	TGCGCCAGCAGTGACCGCTTTAGCGGGAGCGGAGGGGGGGGACACATTCAGTACTTC
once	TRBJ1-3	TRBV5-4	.	CASSFQGFSGNTIYF	TGTGCCAGCAGCTTTCAGGGATTCTCTGGAAACACCATATATTTT
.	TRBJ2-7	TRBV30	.	CAWSGGHLTEEQYF	TGTGCCTGGAGTGGGGGCCACTTGACGGAGGAGCAGTACTTC
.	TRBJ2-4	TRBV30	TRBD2	CAWSVSGRGGSQYF	TGTGCCTGGAGTGTCTCCGGGAGGGGCGGCAGTCAGTACTTC
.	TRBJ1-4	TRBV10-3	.	CAISEGPGGEKLFF	TGTGCCATCAGTGAAGGCCCCGGGGGTGAAAAACTGTTTTTT
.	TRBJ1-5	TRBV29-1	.	CSVAAGANQPQHF	TGCAGCGTTGCGGCGGGGGCGAATCAGCCCCAGCATTTT